One and the same sample provided the 20 T cell receptor beta chains below, sequenced in a study of shared clonotypes between healthy human individuals. The method was immunoSEQ multiplex PCR; TCRdb's version includes in-frame clones alone and lacks a portion of them. The data contain more than 2,000,000 clones, approximately 93% of them singletons. Sequenced input: naive CD4+ T cells from PBMCs. Subset of the sample: CD45RA+ positively selected. These receptors were collected from a man aged 18 to 30 in good health. Some clones in this sample may be carry-over from other donors' samples.

This chain links TRBV4-1 with TRBJ1-5; TRBD1 agrees at 9 bases. V was clipped by 0 bases and J by 8 bases; unmatched bases: 8. Germline-derived CDR1 and CDR2 are MGHRA and YSYEKL. The CDR3 is 16 amino acids. CDR3 bases: TGCGCCAGCAGCCAAGAAGGACAGGGGAGAATGAAGCCCCAGCATTTT. As protein: CASSQEGQGRMKPQHF.

The gene calls are TRBV25-1 and TRBJ2-1; the D is unclear. CDR1 and CDR2 from the germline V gene are MGHDK and SYGVNS. Trimming cost V 2 bases and J 9 bases, with 14 bases left between them. The CDR3 runs 14 residues. The CDR3 loop is CASSEGLIHGEQFF. The CDR3 DNA follows: TGTGCCAGCAGTGAAGGTCTTATCCACGGTGAGCAGTTCTTC. Using reference TRBV25-1 and TRBJ2-1 for the parts outside the CDR3, the full variable domain is EADIYQTPRYLVIGTGKKITLECSQTMGHDKMYWYQQDPGMELHLIHYSYGVNSTEKGDLSSESTVSRIRTEHFPLTLESARPSHTSQYLCASSEGLIHGEQFFGPGTRLTVL.

The rearrangement uses TRBV5-8 and TRBJ2-2; 11 nucleotides line up with TRBD1. With 3 bases clipped from V and 3 bases from J, the junction kept 4 bases outside the gene matches. The CDR3 sequence is 16 residues long. The V gene's germline CDR1 is SGHTS and CDR2 YDEGEE. CDR3 protein: CASSSWTGGDTGELFF. The CDR3 nucleotides read TGTGCCAGCAGCTCCTGGACAGGGGGCGACACCGGGGAGCTGTTTTTT. Complete variable domain (other parts from reference TRBV5-8 and TRBJ2-2): EAGVTQSPTHLIKTRGQQATLRCSPISGHTSVYWYQQALGLGLQFLLWYDEGEERNRGNFPPRFSGRQFPNYSSELNVNALELEDSALYLCASSSWTGGDTGELFFGEGSRLTVL.

About this clone itself: Within the sample, other DNA sequences also encode this same CDR3. The V call is TRBV19, the J call TRBJ2-3; 7 nucleotides line up with TRBD1. Trimming took 4 bases from V and 0 from J; bases not matched to a gene: 4. The CDR3 is made up of 15 amino acids. Germline CDR1 and CDR2: LNHDA and SQIVND (reference sequence). The CDR3 spells CASSTRQGSTDTQYF. In DNA, the CDR3 is TGTGCCAGTAGTACCCGACAGGGTAGCACAGATACGCAGTATTTT.

V usage is TRBV12-5 and J usage is TRBJ2-1; TRBD2 agrees at 9 bases. Germline V CDR1 and CDR2: LGHNT, FRNRAP. There are 13 residues in the CDR3. The V gene end was trimmed by 9 bases and the J gene end by 8 bases; junction bases not matched to a gene: 8. This chain's CDR3 is CASSSGRSDEQFF. The CDR3 nucleotides are TGTGCTAGCAGTAGCGGGAGATCGGATGAGCAGTTCTTC.

This chain links TRBV7-6 with TRBJ1-2; no clear D gene. This CDR3 has 14 residues. The V end was cut by 5 bases, the J end by 5 bases, with 15 bases between. CDR1 is SGHVS, CDR2 FNYEAQ, per germline. The CDR3 DNA sequence: TGTGCCAGCAGCCCGTTCCGGGGTCCATATGGCTACACCTTC. This gives the protein CASSPFRGPYGYTF.

This chain connects TRBV5-5 to TRBJ1-4, with D tentatively TRBD1 (5 bases). Germline CDR1 reads SGHKS; CDR2 reads YYEKEE (reference sequence). This CDR3 is built from 16 residues. V lost 0 bases, J lost 0 bases, and 9 bases lay in between. The CDR3 protein is CASSLVGTATNEKLFF. The CDR3 DNA reads TGTGCCAGCAGCTTGGTTGGGACCGCAACTAATGAAAAACTGTTTTTT.

This clone is a singleton in its sample. The chain recombines TRBV7-2 with TRBJ2-1; 9 nucleotides agree with TRBD2. V dropped 2 bases and J dropped 3; count of bases not matched to a gene: 5. The CDR3 totals 16 residues. The germline gives CDR1 SGHTA, CDR2 FQGNSA. The CDR3: CASSLRSGRYYNEQFF. The CDR3 DNA follows: TGTGCCAGCAGCTTACGAAGCGGGAGGTACTACAATGAGCAGTTCTTC.

This clone showed up just a few times. The same CDR3 also results from other DNA sequences found in this sample. V is TRBV9 and J is TRBJ1-4, with 8 bases identical to TRBD1. V shed 0 bases, J shed 7 bases, and the junction held 5 bases outside the gene matches. This CDR3 has 15 residues. Germline V gene lookup returns CDR1 SGDLS and CDR2 YYNGEE. CDR3 sequence reads: CASSVAGTGGEKLFF. In DNA, the CDR3 is TGTGCCAGCAGCGTAGCAGGGACAGGCGGTGAAAAACTGTTTTTT. Together with reference TRBV9 and TRBJ1-4, the CDR3 gives the full variable domain: DSGVTQTPKHLITATGQRVTLRCSPRSGDLSVYWYQQSLDQGLQFLIQYYNGEERAKGNILERFSAQQFPDLHSELNLSSLELGDSALYFCASSVAGTGGEKLFFGSGTQLSVL.

The chain links TRBV6-5 to TRBJ2-3; no firm D call. Germline CDR1 MNHEY, CDR2 SVGAGI. This CDR3 is built from 14 residues. V was cut by 4 bases and J by 2 bases, with 10 bases left in between. The CDR3 bases are TGTGCCAGCAGTTCCACCCGACTCACAGATACGCAGTATTTT. This gives the protein CASSSTRLTDTQYF.

The chain employs TRBV5-1 and TRBJ2-3; D uncertain. The CDR3 covers 14 residues. From germline, CDR1 is SGHRS and CDR2 YFSETQ. V was shortened by 4 bases and J by 1 base, with 10 bases between the two germline ends. The CDR3: CASSPRPGTDTQYF. CDR3 bases: TGCGCCAGCAGCCCAAGACCGGGCACAGATACGCAGTATTTT. The full variable domain, with the rest looked up from reference TRBV5-1 and TRBJ2-3, is KAGVTQTPRYLIKTRGQQVTLSCSPISGHRSVSWYQQTPGQGLQFLFEYFSETQRNKGNFPGRFSGRQFSNSRSEMNVSTLELGDSALYLCASSPRPGTDTQYFGPGTRLTVL.

The V and J genes are TRBV7-3 and TRBJ1-1; TRBD1 agrees at 7 bases. This CDR3 is built from 14 residues. Unmatched junction bases numbered 6, after V lost 5 bases and J lost 3 bases. CDR1 and CDR2 (germline): SGHTA, FQGTGA. CDR3 DNA sequence: TGTGCCAGCAGCCGACAGGGCGGTGACACTGAAGCTTTCTTT. Translation: CASSRQGGDTEAFF.

The chain uses TRBV5-1 and TRBJ2-7; 9 bases line up with TRBD1. Germline CDR1 is SGHRS and CDR2 is YFSETQ. The CDR3 length is 15 residues. V dropped 4 bases and J dropped 3; count of bases not matched to a gene: 8. The CDR3 nucleotides read TGCGCCAGCAGCCTGAGGACAGGGGTAAACTACGAGCAGTACTTC. It codes for CASSLRTGVNYEQYF.

CDR3 sequence (DNA): TGTGCCAGCCAACCGGGACCGAATGAAAAACTGTTTTTT. It specifies CASQPGPNEKLFF. The chain links TRBV28 to TRBJ1-4; a possible D gene is TRBD1 (5 bases). V was pared by 8 bases and J by 5 bases, with 12 bases between. CDR3 length equals 13 residues. Germline V CDR1 and CDR2: MDHEN, SYDVKM.

V and J are TRBV7-3 and TRBJ2-1; D remains ambiguous. Deletions cut 1 base from V and 5 bases from J, with 9 bases between. This CDR3 spans 14 amino acids. Germline CDR1 reads SGHTA; CDR2 reads FQGTGA. This CDR3 is CASSLISQNNEQFF. In DNA, the CDR3 is TGTGCCAGCAGCTTAATTTCCCAAAACAATGAGCAGTTCTTC.

This chain links TRBV2 with TRBJ2-3, with no clear D. Germline V gene data show CDR1 as SNHLY and CDR2 as FYNNEI. The length of the CDR3 is 15 residues. Trimming removed 2 bases from V and 0 bases from J, with 9 bases in between. Written as DNA, the CDR3 is TGTGCCAGCAGTGAATTAGGGTCTAGCACAGATACGCAGTATTTT. Protein sequence: CASSELGSSTDTQYF.

V gene TRBV7-9 combines with J gene TRBJ2-1, with TRBD2 identical over 14 bases. This CDR3 has 19 residues. The germline gives CDR1 SEHNR, CDR2 FQNEAQ (reference sequence). V trimming: 4 bases; J trimming: 7 bases; junction bases outside the gene matches: 15. In DNA form, the CDR3 reads TGTGCCAGCAGCTCACGACTAGCGGGAGGGCCGGTCACTAGAAATGAGCAGTTCTTC. Its protein is CASSSRLAGGPVTRNEQFF. The variable domain in full, with the rest retrieved from reference TRBV7-9 and TRBJ2-1, is DTGVSQNPRHKITKRGQNVTFRCDPISEHNRLYWYRQTLGQGPEFLTYFQNEAQLEKSRLLSDRFSAERPKGSFSTLEIQRTEQGDSAMYLCASSSRLAGGPVTRNEQFFGPGTRLTVL.

V is TRBV30 and J is TRBJ2-7, with 9 bases matching TRBD1. J was trimmed by 6 bases and V by 7 bases; bases with no gene match: 4. The length of the CDR3 is 11 residues. Per the germline V gene, CDR1 is GTSNPN and CDR2 is SVGIG (reference sequence). The CDR3 sequence is CASQGAAEQYF. CDR3 DNA sequence: TGTGCCTCACAGGGGGCAGCCGAGCAGTACTTC.

The V gene is TRBV28, the J gene TRBJ2-7; the D gene could be TRBD1 or TRBD2 (7 bases each). The CDR3 sequence is 16 residues long. Germline-derived CDR1 and CDR2 are MDHEN and SYDVKM. Trimming left V 8 bases short and J 1 base short, with 21 bases between. The CDR3 DNA follows: TGTGCCAGCGTGGTGAGGGGGCGAGCGGGATCCTACGAGCAGTACTTC. As protein: CASVVRGRAGSYEQYF. Variable domain in full (rest from reference TRBV28 and TRBJ2-7): DVKVTQSSRYLVKRTGEKVFLECVQDMDHENMFWYRQDPGLGLRLIYFSYDVKMKEKGDIPEGYSVSREKKERFSLILESASTNQTSMYLCASVVRGRAGSYEQYFGPGTRLTVT.

CDR3 protein: CASRGDRARMNTEAFF. The CDR3 nucleotides read TGTGCCAGTAGGGGGGACAGGGCACGAATGAACACTGAAGCTTTCTTT. The rearrangement uses TRBV19 and TRBJ1-1, with TRBD1 identical over 9 bases. Germline lookup yields CDR1 LNHDA and CDR2 SQIVND (reference sequence). Losses at the gene ends were 6 bases for V and 0 bases for J; bases not matched to a gene: 8. CDR3 length: 16 amino acids. The complete variable domain, with remaining parts taken from reference TRBV19 and TRBJ1-1, reads DGGITQSPKYLFRKEGQNVTLSCEQNLNHDAMYWYRQDPGQGLRLIYYSQIVNDFQKGDIAEGYSVSREKKESFPLTVTSAQKNPTAFYLCASRGDRARMNTEAFFGQGTRLTVV.